One sample yielded the 31 T cell receptor beta chains listed below, sequenced in a study of patients and donors after allogeneic stem cell transplantation. TCRdb used MiXCR to reprocess the RT-PCR reads, holding one entry per CDR3 protein. The sample lists 190,000 or so distinct CDR3 sequences, around 40% occurring once. Sequences were obtained from blood, either unsorted or a sorted T cell fraction (not recorded which). Receptors originate from a human donor who was either an allogeneic HSCT recipient or a stem cell or donor lymphocyte infusion donor (not recorded which). It is not recorded whose cells these are; they may come from a transplant donor.

CDR3 loop: CASRDPPGGSSPLHF. DNA for the CDR3: TGTGCCAGCAGAGATCCTCCTGGAGGTAGTTCACCCCTCCACTTT. The rearrangement links TRBV6-6 to TRBJ1-6; no definite D call. This CDR3 has 15 amino acids. The ends were cut back, 6 bases at V and 9 bases at J, with 18 bases in the middle. Per germline, CDR1 MNHNY and CDR2 SVGAGI (reference sequence).

This clonotype was recorded a few times. The CDR3 DNA is TGCAGTGCTAGAGTGGGGTATCAGCCCCAGCATTTT. It codes for CSARVGYQPQHF. The chain couples TRBV20-1 to TRBJ1-5; D gene ambiguous. V lost 1 base and J lost 5, with 6 bases in between. Germline CDR1 reads DFQATT; CDR2 reads SNEGSKA (reference sequence). The CDR3 loop spans 12 amino acids.

This clonotype was seen a handful of times. J is TRBJ1-4 and V is TRBV15; 8 positions agree with TRBD1. The CDR3 has 15 amino acids. Germline-derived CDR1 and CDR2 are LNHNV and YYDKDF (reference sequence). The V gene end was trimmed by 2 bases and the J gene end by 8 bases; junction bases not matched to a gene: 7. The CDR3 nucleotides are TGTGCCACCAGCAGACTGGACAGGGAAAGAGAAAAACTGTTTTTT. This sequence encodes CATSRLDREREKLFF.

This sequence joins TRBV5-5 and TRBJ2-3; D may be TRBD1 (5 bases). In germline, CDR1 is SGHKS, CDR2 YYEKEE (reference sequence). The CDR3 consists of 17 residues. V was trimmed by 4 bases and J by 4 bases, leaving 22 bases between them. The CDR3 reads CASSHRAGIVTADTQYF. The CDR3, as DNA: TGTGCCAGCAGCCACAGAGCAGGGATCGTCACAGCAGATACGCAGTATTTT.

This chain links TRBV7-3 with TRBJ1-2, with 11 bases that match TRBD1. V was clipped by 5 bases and J by 4 bases; unmatched bases: 6. Germline V gene sequence: CDR1 SGHTA, CDR2 FQGTGA. The CDR3 sequence is 15 residues long. The CDR3 DNA reads TGTGCCAGCAGCAGTGGACAGGGGGCAGGCTATGGCTACACCTTC. Translated: CASSSGQGAGYGYTF.

V gene TRBV27 combines with J gene TRBJ2-7; TRBD1 matches at 9 bases. Germline values: CDR1 MNHEY, CDR2 SMNVEV (reference sequence). V shed 6 bases, J shed 3 bases, and the junction held 3 bases outside the gene matches. The CDR3 is 13 amino acids. Here the CDR3 DNA reads TGTGCCAGCAGCAGACAGGGGGACTACGAGCAGTACTTC. Its translation: CASSRQGDYEQYF.

This clonotype was picked up one time. The gene calls are TRBV29-1 and TRBJ2-7, with D uncertain. The CDR3 is 9 residues long. From germline, CDR1 is SQVTM and CDR2 ANQGSEA. The DNA for the CDR3 is TGCAGTCCTCCCTACGAGCAGTACTTC. Amino acids: CSPPYEQYF.

This chain uses TRBV7-6 with TRBJ1-6; D is ambiguous. The CDR3 covers 13 residues. Trimming shortened V by 2 bases and J by 10 bases, and 9 bases separated the two germline ends. CDR1 and CDR2 from the germline V gene are SGHVS and FNYEAQ. CDR3 sequence reads: CASSLSAGSPLHF. As DNA, the CDR3 is TGTGCCAGCAGCTTAAGCGCAGGATCACCCCTCCACTTT.

This chain connects TRBV29-1 to TRBJ1-1, with D maybe TRBD1 (5 bases). Germline V gene sequence: CDR1 SQVTM, CDR2 ANQGSEA. CDR3 length: 13 amino acids. The V end was cut by 8 bases, the J end by 0 bases, with 13 bases between. The DNA of the CDR3 is TGCAGCACGGGGACGGTTTTGAACACTGAAGCTTTCTTT. As protein: CSTGTVLNTEAFF.

This clonotype was detected only a few times. The rearrangement uses TRBV28 and TRBJ1-2, with 10 bases fitting TRBD1. The CDR3 covers 13 residues. The J segment lost 8 bases and the V segment lost 6 bases, leaving 6 bases of the junction unmatched. CDR1 is MDHEN and CDR2 is SYDVKM in the germline V gene. In DNA form, the CDR3 reads TGTGCCAGCAGAACCGACAGGGGGCTAGGCTACACCTTC. This translates into CASRTDRGLGYTF.

This clonotype has a handful of counts. The genes are TRBV2 and TRBJ1-5; 9 bases line up with TRBD1. Germline CDR1 reads SNHLY; CDR2 reads FYNNEI. The ends lost 6 bases at V and 2 bases at J; junction bases unmatched: 5. The CDR3 covers 15 residues. Here the CDR3 reads CASRKDRGRNQPQHF. The CDR3 nucleotides read TGTGCCAGCAGGAAGGACAGGGGACGCAATCAGCCCCAGCATTTT.

The CDR3 here is CASSIGQGSYTEAFF. In nucleotides, the CDR3 is TGTGCCAGCAGCATAGGACAGGGCTCTTACACTGAAGCTTTCTTT. This chain joins TRBV7-9 and TRBJ1-1; 8 nucleotides line up with TRBD1. V lost 5 bases and J lost 3; bases outside the gene matches: 8. Germline V lookup: CDR1 SEHNR, CDR2 FQNEAQ (reference sequence). The CDR3 has 15 residues.

In this sample, this clonotype turned up a few times. CDR3 DNA sequence: TGTGCCAGCAGTTACTCGCAGGGGGCAGGGCCCCAGCATTTT. This codes for CASSYSQGAGPQHF. The chain employs TRBV6-6 and TRBJ1-5; 8 positions agree with TRBD1. Germline CDR1 and CDR2: MNHNY and SVGAGI (reference sequence). J was trimmed by 9 bases and V by 0 bases; bases with no gene match: 4. The CDR3 has 14 residues.

The gene calls are TRBV7-2 and TRBJ1-1; the D is unclear. The CDR3 has 15 residues. CDR1 and CDR2 from the germline V gene are SGHTA and FQGNSA. V was pared by 0 bases and J by 0 bases, with 8 bases between. CDR3 residues: CASSLALRLNTEAFF. The DNA of the CDR3 is TGTGCCAGCAGCTTAGCGCTTAGACTGAACACTGAAGCTTTCTTT.

In this sample, this clonotype turned up a few times. This chain links TRBV6-5 with TRBJ1-6; the D is unclear. The germline CDR1 and CDR2 sequences are MNHEY and SVGAGI. The CDR3 runs to 17 residues. The V and J ends lost 3 bases and 6 bases respectively, with 18 bases between them. The CDR3 spells CASSYSHPSLPNSPLHF. CDR3 bases: TGTGCCAGCAGTTATTCCCATCCAAGTTTACCTAATTCACCCCTCCACTTT.

The CDR3 DNA reads TGCAGTGCTAGTAGGGGGGCGGGTAGCACTGAAGCTTTCTTT. It codes for CSASRGAGSTEAFF. The chain couples TRBV20-1 to TRBJ1-1, with D perhaps matching TRBD1 (6 bases). The CDR3 consists of 14 residues. Germline assignment: CDR1 DFQATT and CDR2 SNEGSKA (reference sequence). V lost 3 bases, J lost 4 bases, and 15 bases lay in between.

This clonotype was recorded a few times. This chain joins TRBV6-2 or TRBV6-3 and TRBJ1-5; no definite D call. Trimming left V 4 bases short and J 6 bases short, with 10 bases between. This CDR3 region has 13 residues. CDR1 and CDR2 (germline): MNHEY, SVGEGT. CDR3 residues: CASSFGLLQPQHF. CDR3 DNA: TGTGCCAGCAGTTTCGGACTACTTCAGCCCCAGCATTTT.

The V and J genes are TRBV7-9 and TRBJ1-5; D call uncertain. The CDR3 consists of 13 residues. Trimming shortened V by 0 bases and J by 11 bases, and 11 bases separated the two germline ends. CDR1 and CDR2 from the germline V gene are SEHNR and FQNEAQ (reference sequence). CDR3 region: CASSLATSPAQHF. The CDR3 DNA is TGTGCCAGCAGCTTAGCCACTTCGCCGGCCCAGCATTTT.

The V call is TRBV29-1, the J call TRBJ2-3, with D unresolved. Per the germline V gene, CDR1 is SQVTM and CDR2 is ANQGSEA. V gave up 6 bases and J gave up 0 bases, with 10 bases separating them. The CDR3 has 13 residues. The CDR3 spells CSVRLSSTDTQYF. CDR3 DNA: TGCAGCGTAAGACTTTCTAGCACAGATACGCAGTATTTT.

This clonotype was counted a few times. The chain carries TRBV9 and TRBJ1-2; 7 positions match TRBD1. Germline CDR1 and CDR2: SGDLS and YYNGEE. This CDR3 comprises 14 residues. Trimming removed 6 bases from V and 1 base from J; junction bases left unmatched: 6. CDR3 DNA: TGTGCCAGCACAACAGGGGCCTATAACTATGGCTACACCTTC. It encodes CASTTGAYNYGYTF.

V is TRBV10-3 and J is TRBJ2-5, with D tentatively TRBD1 or TRBD2 (6 bases each). Deletions cut 3 bases from V and 6 bases from J, with 14 bases between. Germline V CDR1 and CDR2: ENHRY, SYGVKD. CDR3 size: 14 residues. CDR3 region: CAISDSTGAKTQYF. The DNA for the CDR3 is TGTGCCATCAGTGACTCGACGGGGGCCAAGACCCAGTACTTC.

The chain has TRBV12-3 or TRBV12-4 and TRBJ1-1, with TRBD1 as a possible D gene (6 bases). V gave up 8 bases and J gave up 8 bases, with 21 bases separating them. The length of the CDR3 is 14 residues. The DNA of the CDR3 is TGTGCCAGCCCGCGAGAGGGGGAGGAAGGGGAAGCTTTCTTT. This encodes CASPREGEEGEAFF.

This chain uses TRBV5-5 with TRBJ1-5; 9 positions match TRBD1. V was clipped by 4 bases and J by 7 bases; unmatched bases: 9. The CDR3 extends over 15 amino acids. Germline V gene sequence: CDR1 SGHKS, CDR2 YYEKEE (reference sequence). CDR3 in DNA: TGTGCCAGCAGCCCCGGGACAGGGCAAGGGCAGCCCCAGCATTTT. Protein: CASSPGTGQGQPQHF. The variable domain in full, with the rest retrieved from reference TRBV5-5 and TRBJ1-5, is DAGVTQSPTHLIKTRGQQVTLRCSPISGHKSVSWYQQVLGQGPQFIFQYYEKEERGRGNFPDRFSARQFPNYSSELNVNALLLGDSALYLCASSPGTGQGQPQHFGDGTRLSIL.

The chain is built from TRBV4-2 and TRBJ2-5; either TRBD1 or TRBD2 may fit D (6 bases each). The CDR3 totals 16 residues. Trimming left V 5 bases short and J 1 base short, with 17 bases between. Germline V gene data show CDR1 as LGHNA and CDR2 as YNFKEQ. The CDR3 reads CASSSGALLGQETQYF. For the CDR3, the DNA is TGTGCCAGCAGCTCGGGGGCCTTACTGGGCCAAGAGACCCAGTACTTC.

V gene TRBV28 combines with J gene TRBJ1-6, with D uncertain. In germline, CDR1 is MDHEN, CDR2 SYDVKM. The CDR3 runs 16 residues. Deletions cut 3 bases from V and 0 bases from J, with 9 bases between. DNA of the CDR3: TGTGCCAGCAGTTTTTTGCTGAGCTCCTATAATTCACCCCTCCACTTT. Translated, it gives CASSFLLSSYNSPLHF.

The gene calls are TRBV6-6 and TRBJ2-7; D perhaps matches TRBD1 (6 bases). With 5 bases removed from V and 5 bases from J, the gap between germline ends came to 19 bases. Per the germline V gene, CDR1 is MNHNY and CDR2 is SVGAGI (reference sequence). The CDR3 has 15 residues. The CDR3 reads CASSQTGTTHNEQYF. The CDR3 DNA follows: TGTGCCAGCAGTCAGACCGGGACAACCCATAACGAGCAGTACTTC.

The chain links TRBV5-1 to TRBJ1-2; TRBD1 matches at 12 bases. The CDR3 is made up of 15 amino acids. Looked up from germline, CDR1 is SGHRS and CDR2 is YFSETQ. V lost 3 bases, J lost 4 bases, and 4 bases stayed unmatched. DNA of the CDR3: TGCGCCAGCAGCTCAGGGACAGGGGGCGGCTATGGCTACACCTTC. The encoded protein is CASSSGTGGGYGYTF.

This chain uses TRBV29-1 with TRBJ1-1; D gene unclear. This CDR3 is 13 amino acids long. V was trimmed by 1 base and J by 1 base, leaving 7 bases between them. From germline, CDR1 is SQVTM and CDR2 ANQGSEA. The CDR3 DNA reads as TGCAGCGTTGAAGCGCAGGAGAACACTGAAGCTTTCTTT. The encoded protein is CSVEAQENTEAFF.

This clonotype was seen repeatedly, ten times or more. V is TRBV12-3 or TRBV12-4 and J is TRBJ1-1; 11 bases fit TRBD1. The junction had 11 bases not matched to a gene; V was cut back by 11 bases and J by 0 bases. This CDR3 comprises 16 residues. The CDR3 coding sequence is TGTGCCGTTGGACGGGACAGGGGGACGGTGAACACTGAAGCTTTCTTT. Its protein product is CAVGRDRGTVNTEAFF.

This clonotype was seen a handful of times. In DNA, the CDR3 is TGTGCCAGCAGCCCCGACCTGCGGGGGGTTAACAATGAGCAGTTCTTC. The encoded protein is CASSPDLRGVNNEQFF. The chain combines TRBV9 with TRBJ2-1; 8 bases fit TRBD2. With V trimmed by 4 bases and J by 5 bases, 11 bases remained unmatched. CDR3 length: 16 residues. Germline V gene data show CDR1 as SGDLS and CDR2 as YYNGEE.

The chain recombines TRBV6-2 or TRBV6-3 with TRBJ2-5, with D possibly TRBD2 on 5 matching bases. This CDR3 has 12 residues. Per germline, CDR1 MNHEY and CDR2 SVGEGT. The V and J ends lost 6 bases and 10 bases respectively, with 15 bases between them. CDR3 coding DNA: TGTGCCAGCAGCCGCGACATGGGAGACCAGTACTTC. Amino acid sequence: CASSRDMGDQYF.